A single sample gave rise to the 13 T cell receptor beta chains below, sequenced in a study of T cells expressing NK-cell markers. TCRdb reanalyzed the 5' RACE reads and collapses them to one entry per CDR3 protein, without DNA. The sample is made up of 450,000 to 600,000 distinct CDR3 sequences, and the top ten hold approximately 4% of it. Input material: blood T cells: a sorted CD56 or NKG2C T cell subset, CD4+ or CD8+ T cells, or bulk PBMC T cells (not recorded which). The receptors were gathered from a man in his late teens or twenties in good health.

The CDR3 is CAIGQSSSTDTQYF. The chain employs TRBV10-3 and TRBJ2-3; lacking DNA, the TRBD1 call made by TCRdb goes unchecked. CDR3 length: 14 amino acids. Germline V lookup: CDR1 ENHRY, CDR2 SYGVKD.

The chain recombines TRBV12-3 or TRBV12-4 with TRBJ2-7; there is no DNA to check the TCRdb D call of TRBD1. This CDR3 comprises 15 residues. This CDR3 is CASSRTGTGTYEQYF.

The V and J genes are TRBV28 and TRBJ1-1; TCRdb picks TRBD1, but there is no DNA to check that call. The CDR3 runs 17 residues. Germline CDR1 MDHEN, CDR2 SYDVKM. Here the CDR3 reads CASSVTTGAAGATEAFF.

This chain uses TRBV4-3 with TRBJ2-1; the D call from TCRdb, TRBD1, cannot be confirmed without DNA. This CDR3 comprises 13 residues. Per the germline V gene, CDR1 is LGHNA and CDR2 is YSLEER. The CDR3 protein is CASSRFNRDEQFF.

The CDR3 reads CASSPPTGQGEKLFF. The chain combines TRBV18 with TRBJ1-4; the D call of TRBD1 rests on TCRdb alone, since no DNA is present to check it. This CDR3 region has 15 residues. The germline V gene has CDR1 KGHSH and CDR2 LQKENI.

The J gene is TRBJ2-1, the V gene TRBV9; the D call from TCRdb, TRBD2, cannot be confirmed without DNA. This CDR3 region has 16 residues. Germline V CDR1 and CDR2: SGDLS, YYNGEE. The CDR3 reads CASSVVAGGRNNEQFF.

The V and J genes are TRBV12-3 or TRBV12-4 and TRBJ2-3; no DNA is available, so the TRBD2 call from TCRdb remains unchecked. There are 12 residues in the CDR3. CDR3 region: CASSPVGLPQYF.

The chain couples TRBV15 to TRBJ1-2; TCRdb picks TRBD1, but there is no DNA to check that call. The CDR3 runs 15 residues. Germline values: CDR1 LNHNV, CDR2 YYDKDF (reference sequence). CDR3: CATSRDIQENYGYTF.

The V gene is TRBV7-9, the J gene TRBJ2-5; TCRdb indicates TRBD1, and absent DNA this call remains unverified. Per germline, CDR1 SEHNR and CDR2 FQNEAQ (reference sequence). This CDR3 comprises 15 residues. The chain's CDR3 is CASSTGQALQETQYF.

The chain employs TRBV13 and TRBJ2-3; TCRdb's D call of TRBD1 is untestable without DNA. Germline V gene lookup returns CDR1 PRHDT and CDR2 FYEKMQ (reference sequence). The CDR3 has 16 amino acids. The CDR3 spells CASSPRDGALTDTQYF.

This sequence joins TRBV5-1 and TRBJ2-3. The germline CDR1 and CDR2 sequences are SGHRS and YFSETQ. This CDR3 is 16 amino acids long. This CDR3 reads CASSLAREISTDTQYF.

The chain carries TRBV1 and TRBJ2-2; TCRdb designates TRBD1, a call that cannot be tested without DNA. TRBV1 is termed a pseudogene. The CDR3 spans 18 residues. The CDR3 sequence is CTSSQPDSDRVNTGELFF.

V and J are TRBV24-1 and TRBJ2-3; there is no DNA to check the TCRdb D call of TRBD1. Germline CDR1 and CDR2: KGHDR and SFDVKD. The CDR3 consists of 12 residues. CDR3 amino acids: CATSDFETGNYF.